Shown below are 4 T cell receptor beta chains from a single sample sequenced in a study of blood T cells in healthy people across ages. Alongside a J-beta primer mix, a sample-barcoded 5' primer served in a second PCR lasting 7 to 11 cycles. From the 5' RACE reads, TCRdb called clonotypes with MiXCR, one entry per CDR3 protein. The sample includes fewer than 1.5 million distinct CDR3 sequences, around two fifths of them seen just once. Source material: blood. The origin of the receptors is a woman aged 18-29 years in good health.

The V call is TRBV7-6, the J call TRBJ2-7; 7 nucleotides line up with TRBD2. The germline CDR1 and CDR2 sequences are SGHVS and FNYEAQ. V trimming: 0 bases; J trimming: 0 bases; junction bases outside the gene matches: 8. The CDR3 sequence is 17 residues long. CDR3 in amino acids: CASSLAPLGGSSYEQYF. CDR3 sequence (DNA): TGTGCCAGCAGCTTAGCGCCTCTCGGCGGGAGCTCCTACGAGCAGTACTTC.

The chain carries TRBV6-1 and TRBJ2-3; D is perhaps TRBD1 or TRBD2 (7 bases each). Germline values: CDR1 MNHNS, CDR2 SASEGT. This CDR3 comprises 14 residues. The V end lost 3 bases, the J end lost 6 bases, and 13 bases lay between the germline ends. The DNA of the CDR3 is TGTGCCAGCAGTGAGACAGGGAGGGAGGATACGCAGTATTTT. This codes for CASSETGREDTQYF.

Only a few counts were recorded for this clonotype. The J gene is TRBJ2-3, the V gene TRBV5-1; 7 bases match TRBD2. In germline, CDR1 is SGHRS, CDR2 YFSETQ. The CDR3 has 19 amino acids. V trimming: 4 bases; J trimming: 2 bases; junction bases outside the gene matches: 19. CDR3 in amino acids: CASSPHPSGQAGTTDTQYF. For the CDR3, the DNA is TGCGCCAGCAGCCCCCACCCCAGCGGGCAAGCGGGAACCACAGATACGCAGTATTTT.

The chain has TRBV10-3 and TRBJ2-5; TRBD2 matches 7 bases. The CDR3 is made up of 15 amino acids. V trimming: 2 bases; J trimming: 0 bases; junction bases outside the gene matches: 3. The V gene's germline CDR1 is ENHRY and CDR2 SYGVKD. CDR3 loop: CAISEQRGNQETQYF. The DNA for the CDR3 is TGTGCCATCAGTGAGCAGCGGGGCAACCAAGAGACCCAGTACTTC.